This TCR beta chain was sequenced during a study of blood T cell repertoires in COVID-19. The CDR3 consists of 14 residues. Unmatched junction bases numbered 1, after V lost 2 bases and J lost 3 bases. CDR1 and CDR2 (germline): MNHNS, SASEGT. The data were produced by immunoSEQ multiplex PCR, yet TCRdb's version contains in-frame clones alone and is incomplete. The profile shows hundreds of thousands of clones, 75% to 95% of them singletons. Individuals drawn from 20 to 25 US areas were about 18 to 95 years old. Cohort allocation depended upon clinical history that participants reported. Recovered participants had two consecutive negative NP/OP PCR tests, healthcare professional clearance, or symptom resolution.

The chain uses TRBV6-1 and TRBJ1-2; 9 bases match TRBD1. What was sequenced was PBMCs or T cells enriched from blood (not recorded which). The clonotype originates from a woman in her late teens or twenties who had recovered from COVID-19. The CDR3 coding sequence is TGTGCCAGCAGTGAACGGACAGGGGACTATGGCTACACCTTC. Residues: CASSERTGDYGYTF.